This TCR beta chain was sequenced for a study of high-grade serous ovarian cancer treatment subgroups (dated by TCRdb to the early 2020s). General notes on the study: On average, sequencing produced approximately 14,000 reads and under 9,000 unique TCR beta rearrangements for each sample. Each patient contributed one primary tumor and two metastatic tumor samples, giving approximately 91 samples in total. The cohort comprised approximately 30 patients: some 10 with no residual disease after primary surgery (R0), some 10 excellent NACT responders, and some 10 poor NACT responders. The study profiled TCR beta repertoires in high-grade serous ovarian cancer patients grouped by complete gross resection or neoadjuvant chemotherapy response under a laparoscopic triage algorithm.

General conclusions and limits of the study: TCR clonal relatedness correlated positively with neoantigen level and, by trend, with copy number variation and mutation load from whole-genome sequencing. Repertoire similarity ranging from about 0.1 to 0.85 was observed between tumors from the same patient, whereas almost no similarity was observed between different patients. TCR repertoire analyses focused on CDR3; CDR1 and CDR2 were not analyzed. Spatial information was not captured by bulk tumor TCR sequencing, so insight into HGSC tumor complexity and diversity was limited.

The approximately 90 tumor samples were subjected to high-throughput TCR profiling using ImmunoSEQ. The study's own analysis went as follows. The repertoire diversity metrics included richness (unique productive sequences), clonality, evenness and relatedness, and the Bhattacharyya coefficient was used to measure similarity between samples. In a sensitivity analysis, TCRs with fewer than two reads were excluded, and consistent conclusions were obtained. This is the immuneACCESS table as TCRdb keeps it, with only in-frame sequences that have V and J called. A part of the clones is gone; compared with another copy, unresolved V genes explain less than half, and the rest is unexplained. V, J and clone size are taken as reported in that table, and D and trimming were inferred from the DNA itself. Across this sample there are about 15,000 clones, with about 90% seen only once. The top ten hold more than 6% of the sample.

Tumor samples were collected prior to definitive surgery or chemotherapy. Genomic DNA was extracted by the MD Anderson Biospecimen Extraction Resource, and TCR sequencing was done by the MD Anderson Cancer Genomics Laboratory. In regard to this clone: Its binding antigen is unknown. There are no base qualities to consult, and no much larger clone falls within one base.

The germline V and J ends show losses of 3 bases and 2 bases respectively, and no gene match explains 11 bases of the junction. The CDR3 holds 19 amino acids from the cysteine to the phenylalanine. The sequence is cut down to CDR3 DNA, 57 bases in frame from base 1. The germline V gene supplies CDR1 SGHTA and CDR2 FQGNSA. The sample consisted of tumor tissue. The source is a human donor with high-grade serous ovarian cancer. Recombination connected TRBV7-2 to TRBJ1-6; TRBD1 agrees with 9 junctional bases. The CDR3 corresponds to CASSFDGTGYSAYNSPLHF. The bases are TGTGCCAGCAGCTTTGACGGGACAGGGTATTCGGCCTATAATTCACCCCTCCACTTT.